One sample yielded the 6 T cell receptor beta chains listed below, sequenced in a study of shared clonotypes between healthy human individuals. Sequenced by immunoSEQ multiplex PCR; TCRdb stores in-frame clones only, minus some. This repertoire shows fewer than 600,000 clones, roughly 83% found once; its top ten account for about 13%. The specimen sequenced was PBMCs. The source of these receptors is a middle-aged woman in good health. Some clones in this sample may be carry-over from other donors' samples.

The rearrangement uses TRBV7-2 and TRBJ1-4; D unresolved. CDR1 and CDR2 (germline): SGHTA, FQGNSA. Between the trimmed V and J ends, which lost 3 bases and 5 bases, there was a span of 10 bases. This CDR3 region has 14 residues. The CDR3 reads CASSFRAVNEKLFF. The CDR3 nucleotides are TGTGCCAGCAGCTTCCGAGCAGTCAATGAAAAACTGTTTTTT.

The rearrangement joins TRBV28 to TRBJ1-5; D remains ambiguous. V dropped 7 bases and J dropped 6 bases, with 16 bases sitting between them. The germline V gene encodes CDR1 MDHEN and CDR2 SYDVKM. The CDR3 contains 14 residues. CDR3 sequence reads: CASMEGAGSQPQHF. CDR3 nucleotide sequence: TGTGCCAGCATGGAGGGAGCGGGTAGTCAGCCCCAGCATTTT.

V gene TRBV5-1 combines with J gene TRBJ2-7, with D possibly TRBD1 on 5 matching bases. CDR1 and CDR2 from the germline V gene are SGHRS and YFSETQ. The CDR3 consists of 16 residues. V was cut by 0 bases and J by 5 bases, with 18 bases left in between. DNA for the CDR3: TGCGCCAGCAGCTTGGGGACGCGGCAGGGTCAAAACGAGCAGTACTTC. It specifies CASSLGTRQGQNEQYF.

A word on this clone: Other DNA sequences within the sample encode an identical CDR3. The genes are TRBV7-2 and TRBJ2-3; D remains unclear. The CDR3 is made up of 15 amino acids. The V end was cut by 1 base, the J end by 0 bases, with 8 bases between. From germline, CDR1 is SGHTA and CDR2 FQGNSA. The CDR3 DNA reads TGTGCCAGCAGCTTAGGTCTCCCAAGCACAGATACGCAGTATTTT. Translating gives CASSLGLPSTDTQYF.

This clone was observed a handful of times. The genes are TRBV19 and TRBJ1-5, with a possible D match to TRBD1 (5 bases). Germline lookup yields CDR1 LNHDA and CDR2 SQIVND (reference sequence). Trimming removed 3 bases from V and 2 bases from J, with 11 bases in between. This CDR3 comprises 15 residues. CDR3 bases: TGTGCCAGTAGTATTTTGGGGGGTCGCAATCAGCCCCAGCATTTT. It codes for CASSILGGRNQPQHF.

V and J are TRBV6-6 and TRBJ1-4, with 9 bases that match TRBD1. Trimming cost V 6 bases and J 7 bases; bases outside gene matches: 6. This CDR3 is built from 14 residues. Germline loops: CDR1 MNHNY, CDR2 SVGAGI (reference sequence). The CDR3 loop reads CASRRTGAVEKLFF. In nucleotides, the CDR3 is TGTGCCAGCAGGCGGACAGGGGCGGTTGAAAAACTGTTTTTT.